This T cell receptor (beta chain) was obtained from a study of T cell responses to AZD1222 COVID-19 vaccine. Study-wide results and caveats: Spike-wide coverage was observed for vaccine-associated CD4 TCRs, with dominant responses at 160-218 and 743-854. A rise in Spike-specific TCR breadth and depth followed two AZD1222 doses. Repertoire samples came only from after the peak T cell response.

The assay was immunoSEQ multiplex PCR, and TCRdb's table has in-frame clones only and misses some. The sample records 70,000 to 100,000 clones, around nine tenths being singletons. As to this clone: Its antigen is not identified.

CDR3 length: 14 residues. Looked up from germline, CDR1 is SGHDN and CDR2 is FVKESK. The J segment lost 6 bases and the V segment lost 2 bases, leaving 2 bases of the junction unmatched. This receptor was identified in an adult who received the AZD1222 COVID-19 vaccine. The V and J genes are TRBV14 and TRBJ1-4, with 8 bases identical to TRBD1. Source: peripheral blood, taken 28 days after the second AZD1222 dose. CDR3 DNA sequence: TGTGCCAGCAGCCAAAAGGACAGGGATGAAAAACTGTTTTTT. Amino acids: CASSQKDRDEKLFF.